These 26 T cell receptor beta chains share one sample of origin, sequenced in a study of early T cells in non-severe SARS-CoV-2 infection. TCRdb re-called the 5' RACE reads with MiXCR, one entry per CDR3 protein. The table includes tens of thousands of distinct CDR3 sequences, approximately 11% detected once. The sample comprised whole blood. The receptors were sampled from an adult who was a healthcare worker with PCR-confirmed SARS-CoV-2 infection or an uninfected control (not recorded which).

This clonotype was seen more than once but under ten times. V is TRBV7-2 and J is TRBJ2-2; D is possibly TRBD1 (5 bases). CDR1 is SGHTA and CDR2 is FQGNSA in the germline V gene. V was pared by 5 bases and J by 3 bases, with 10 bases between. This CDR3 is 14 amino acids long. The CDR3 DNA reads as TGTGCCAGCAGCCTCTTCAGGGACACCGGGGAGCTGTTTTTT. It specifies CASSLFRDTGELFF.

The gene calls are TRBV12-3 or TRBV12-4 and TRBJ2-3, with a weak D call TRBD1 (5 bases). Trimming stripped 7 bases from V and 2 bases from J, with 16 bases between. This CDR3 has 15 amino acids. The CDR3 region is CASTIGVPHTDTQYF. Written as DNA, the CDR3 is TGTGCCAGCACCATAGGGGTTCCACACACAGATACGCAGTATTTT.

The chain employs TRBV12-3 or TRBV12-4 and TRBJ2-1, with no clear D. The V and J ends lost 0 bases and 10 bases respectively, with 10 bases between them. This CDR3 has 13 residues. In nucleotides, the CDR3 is TGTGCCAGCAGTTTAGCGACGGCTACGGAGCAGTTCTTC. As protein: CASSLATATEQFF.

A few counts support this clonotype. For the CDR3, the DNA is TGTGCCAGTAGTATACAGTCCACAGATACGCAGTATTTT. Protein sequence: CASSIQSTDTQYF. The chain links TRBV19 to TRBJ2-3; D is uncertain. CDR3 size: 13 residues. With 2 bases removed from V and 2 bases from J, the gap between germline ends came to 5 bases. The V gene's germline CDR1 is LNHDA and CDR2 SQIVND (reference sequence).

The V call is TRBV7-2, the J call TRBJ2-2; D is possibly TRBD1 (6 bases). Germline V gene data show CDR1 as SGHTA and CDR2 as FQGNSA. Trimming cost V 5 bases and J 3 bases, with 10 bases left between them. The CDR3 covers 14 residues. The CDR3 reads CASSNNRDTGELFF. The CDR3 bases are TGTGCCAGCAGCAACAACAGGGACACCGGGGAGCTGTTTTTT.

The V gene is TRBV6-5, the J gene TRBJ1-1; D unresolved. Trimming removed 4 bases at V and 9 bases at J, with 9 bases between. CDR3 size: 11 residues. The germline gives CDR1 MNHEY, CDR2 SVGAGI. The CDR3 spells CASSWKGKAFF. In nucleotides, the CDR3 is TGTGCCAGCAGTTGGAAGGGTAAAGCTTTCTTT.

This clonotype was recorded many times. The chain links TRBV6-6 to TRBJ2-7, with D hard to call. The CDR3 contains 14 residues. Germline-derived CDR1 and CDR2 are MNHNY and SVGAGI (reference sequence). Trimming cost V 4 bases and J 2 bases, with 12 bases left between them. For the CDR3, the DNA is TGTGCCAGCAGTTGGGTGGATCTCCCCTACGAGCAGTACTTC. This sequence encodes CASSWVDLPYEQYF.

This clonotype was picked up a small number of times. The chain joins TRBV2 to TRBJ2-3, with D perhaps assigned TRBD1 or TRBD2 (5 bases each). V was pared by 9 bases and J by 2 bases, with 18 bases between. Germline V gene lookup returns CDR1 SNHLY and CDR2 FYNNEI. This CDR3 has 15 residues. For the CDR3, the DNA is TGTGCCAGATCGGGGCTAGCCAGGCCCACAGATACGCAGTATTTT. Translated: CARSGLARPTDTQYF.

The CDR3 nucleotides read TGTGCCAGCAGACCACCGGGACTAGCGACAACTACGCAGTATTTT. This gives the protein CASRPPGLATTTQYF. The J gene is TRBJ2-3, the V gene TRBV6-2 or TRBV6-3; 10 nucleotides match TRBD2. The V and J ends lost 6 bases and 8 bases, in that order; junction bases with no gene match: 11. The length of the CDR3 is 15 residues. Germline CDR1 reads MNHEY; CDR2 reads SVGEGT.

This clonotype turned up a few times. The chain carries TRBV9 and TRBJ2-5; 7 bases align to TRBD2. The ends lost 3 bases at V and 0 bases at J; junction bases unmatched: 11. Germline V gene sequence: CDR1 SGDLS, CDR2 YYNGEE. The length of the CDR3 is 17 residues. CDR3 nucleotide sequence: TGTGCCAGCAGCGCCCTGGGGCGAGCGGGGAACCAAGAGACCCAGTACTTC. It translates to CASSALGRAGNQETQYF.

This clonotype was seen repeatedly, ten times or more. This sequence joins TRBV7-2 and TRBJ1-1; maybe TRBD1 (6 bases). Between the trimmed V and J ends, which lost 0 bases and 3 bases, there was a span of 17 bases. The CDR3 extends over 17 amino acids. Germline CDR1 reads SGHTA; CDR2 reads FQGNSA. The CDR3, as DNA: TGTGCCAGCAGCTTAGCCCTTTGGCAGGGGAGGTACACTGAAGCTTTCTTT. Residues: CASSLALWQGRYTEAFF.

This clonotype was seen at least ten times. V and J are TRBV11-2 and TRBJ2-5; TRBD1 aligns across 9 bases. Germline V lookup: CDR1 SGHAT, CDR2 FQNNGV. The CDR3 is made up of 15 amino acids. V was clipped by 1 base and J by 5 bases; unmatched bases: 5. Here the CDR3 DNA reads TGTGCCAGCAGCTTAGCCGGGACAGGGACGGAGACCCAGTACTTC. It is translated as CASSLAGTGTETQYF. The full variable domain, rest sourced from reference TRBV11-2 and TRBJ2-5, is EAGVAQSPRYKIIEKRQSVAFWCNPISGHATLYWYQQILGQGPKLLIQFQNNGVVDDSQLPKDRFSAERLKGVDSTLKIQPAKLEDSAVYLCASSLAGTGTETQYFGPGTRLLVL.

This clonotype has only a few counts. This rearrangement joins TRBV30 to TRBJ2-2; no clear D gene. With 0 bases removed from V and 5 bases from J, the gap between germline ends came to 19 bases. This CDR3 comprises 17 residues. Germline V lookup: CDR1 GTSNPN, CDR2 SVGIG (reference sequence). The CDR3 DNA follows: TGTGCCTGGAGTGTACGGGTGAGGCAAATCGGTACCGGGGAGCTGTTTTTT. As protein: CAWSVRVRQIGTGELFF.

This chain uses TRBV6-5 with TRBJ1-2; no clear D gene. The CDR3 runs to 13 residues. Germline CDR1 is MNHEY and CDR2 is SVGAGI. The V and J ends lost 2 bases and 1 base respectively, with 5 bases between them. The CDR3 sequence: CASSYGNNYGYTF. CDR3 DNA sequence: TGTGCCAGCAGTTACGGGAATAACTATGGCTACACCTTC.

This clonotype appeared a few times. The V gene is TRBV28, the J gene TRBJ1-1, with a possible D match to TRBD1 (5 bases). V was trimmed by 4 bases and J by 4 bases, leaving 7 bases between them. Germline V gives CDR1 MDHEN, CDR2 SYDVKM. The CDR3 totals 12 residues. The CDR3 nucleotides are TGTGCCAGCAGTTCCACAGGCACTGAAGCTTTCTTT. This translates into CASSSTGTEAFF.

CDR3 bases: TGTGCCAGCAGTCCAATCTCACAGGGGGCGCAGTGGTATGGCTACACCTTC. Translated, it gives CASSPISQGAQWYGYTF. The chain is built from TRBV6-5 and TRBJ1-2, with TRBD1 matching over 9 bases. V was clipped by 5 bases and J by 5 bases; unmatched bases: 15. There are 17 residues in the CDR3. Germline CDR1 reads MNHEY; CDR2 reads SVGAGI.

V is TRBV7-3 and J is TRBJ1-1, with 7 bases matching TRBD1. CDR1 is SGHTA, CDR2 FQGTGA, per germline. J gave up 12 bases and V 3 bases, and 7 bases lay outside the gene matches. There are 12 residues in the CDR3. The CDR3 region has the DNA TGTGCCAGCAGCTTTAGCACAGGGGTCACTTTCTTT. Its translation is CASSFSTGVTFF. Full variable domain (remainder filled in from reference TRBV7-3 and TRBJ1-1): GAGVSQTPSNKVTEKGKYVELRCDPISGHTALYWYRQSLGQGPEFLIYFQGTGAADDSGLPNDRFFAVRPEGSVSTLKIQRTERGDSAVYLCASSFSTGVTFFGQGTRLTVV.

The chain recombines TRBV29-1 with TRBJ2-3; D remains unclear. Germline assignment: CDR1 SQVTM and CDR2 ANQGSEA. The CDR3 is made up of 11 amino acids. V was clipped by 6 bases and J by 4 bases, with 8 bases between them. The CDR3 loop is CSVKGADTQYF. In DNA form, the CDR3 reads TGCAGCGTGAAAGGAGCAGATACGCAGTATTTT.

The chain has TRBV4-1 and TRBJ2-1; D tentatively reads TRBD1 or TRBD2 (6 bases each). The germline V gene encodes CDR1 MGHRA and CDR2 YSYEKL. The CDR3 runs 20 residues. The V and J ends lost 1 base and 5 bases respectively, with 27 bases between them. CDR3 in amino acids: CASSQVPWTVIGEVNNEQFF. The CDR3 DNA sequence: TGCGCCAGCAGCCAAGTTCCATGGACAGTTATCGGGGAGGTCAACAATGAGCAGTTCTTC.

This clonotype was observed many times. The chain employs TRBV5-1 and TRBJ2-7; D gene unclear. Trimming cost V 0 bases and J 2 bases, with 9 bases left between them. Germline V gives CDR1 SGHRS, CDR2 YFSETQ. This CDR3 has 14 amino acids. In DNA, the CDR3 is TGCGCCAGCAGCTTGGGCCAGGATCCCTACGAGCAGTACTTC. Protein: CASSLGQDPYEQYF.

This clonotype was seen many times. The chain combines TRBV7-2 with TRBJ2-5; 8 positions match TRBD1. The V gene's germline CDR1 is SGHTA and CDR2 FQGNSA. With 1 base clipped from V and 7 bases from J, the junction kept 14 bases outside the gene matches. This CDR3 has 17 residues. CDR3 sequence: CASSLEPTGAAGLTQYF. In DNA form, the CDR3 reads TGTGCCAGCAGCTTAGAGCCGACAGGGGCTGCCGGGTTGACCCAGTACTTC.

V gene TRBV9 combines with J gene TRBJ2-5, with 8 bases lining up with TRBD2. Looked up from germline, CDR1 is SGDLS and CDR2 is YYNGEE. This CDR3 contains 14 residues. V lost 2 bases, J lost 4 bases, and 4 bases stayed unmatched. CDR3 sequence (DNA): TGTGCCAGCAGCGTTGGCGGGGGGCCAGAGACCCAGTACTTC. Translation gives CASSVGGGPETQYF.

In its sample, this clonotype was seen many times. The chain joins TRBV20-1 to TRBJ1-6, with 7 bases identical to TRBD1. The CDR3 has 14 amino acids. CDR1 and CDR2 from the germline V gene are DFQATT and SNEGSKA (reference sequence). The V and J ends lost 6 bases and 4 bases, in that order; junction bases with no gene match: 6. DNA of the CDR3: TGCAGTGCCCTGACGGGACAGTATAATTCACCCCTCCACTTT. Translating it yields CSALTGQYNSPLHF.

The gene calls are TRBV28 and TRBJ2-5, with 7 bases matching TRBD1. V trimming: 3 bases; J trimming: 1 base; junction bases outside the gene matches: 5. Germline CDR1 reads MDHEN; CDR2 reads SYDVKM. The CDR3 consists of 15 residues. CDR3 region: CASSFVYRGQETQYF. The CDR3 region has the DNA TGTGCCAGCAGTTTTGTGTACAGGGGCCAAGAGACCCAGTACTTC. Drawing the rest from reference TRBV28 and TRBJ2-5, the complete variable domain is DVKVTQSSRYLVKRTGEKVFLECVQDMDHENMFWYRQDPGLGLRLIYFSYDVKMKEKGDIPEGYSVSREKKERFSLILESASTNQTSMYLCASSFVYRGQETQYFGPGTRLLVL.

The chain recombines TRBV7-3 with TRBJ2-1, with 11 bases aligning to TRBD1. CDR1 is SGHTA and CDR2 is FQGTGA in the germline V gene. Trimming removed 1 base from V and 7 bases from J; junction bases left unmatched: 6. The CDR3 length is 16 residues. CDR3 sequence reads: CASSLRDRGSTNEQFF. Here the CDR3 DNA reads TGTGCCAGCAGCTTAAGGGACAGGGGGAGTACGAATGAGCAGTTCTTC.

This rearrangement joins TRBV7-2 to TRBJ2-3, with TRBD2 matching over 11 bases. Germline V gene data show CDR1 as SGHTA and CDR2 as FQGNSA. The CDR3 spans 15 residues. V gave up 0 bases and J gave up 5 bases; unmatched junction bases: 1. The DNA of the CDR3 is TGTGCCAGCAGCTTAGCTACTAGCGGGAGAGATACGCAGTATTTT. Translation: CASSLATSGRDTQYF. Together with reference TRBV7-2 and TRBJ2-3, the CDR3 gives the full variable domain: GAGVSQSPSNKVTEKGKDVELRCDPISGHTALYWYRQSLGQGLEFLIYFQGNSAPDKSGLPSDRFSAERTGGSVSTLTIQRTQQEDSAVYLCASSLATSGRDTQYFGPGTRLTVL.